A selection of T cell receptor beta chains follows, all from one sample in a study of T cell repertoires in cytomegalovirus infection. These receptors' antigens are unknown. A single record per CDR3 protein comes from TCRdb applying MiXCR to the reads. The data show about 890,000 distinct CDR3 sequences, more than 25% seen once. The source material was cultured CD8+ T cells from PBMCs, sampled from culture after CMV antigen stimulation. The source of these receptors is a human donor in good health (CMV status not recorded). Some clones in this sample may be carry-over from other donors' samples. Both conserved end residues are part of each CDR3. A D gene is named only where the DNA matches it firmly. Not every row has a clone size; where given, it reads once, few, many or a size class.

-	TRBV12-3/TRBV12-4	TRBJ2-1	TRBD2	CASGLAGEGEQFF	TGTGCCAGCGGACTAGCGGGGGAGGGAGAGCAGTTCTTC
-	TRBV6-6	TRBJ2-1	-	CASSSRDTPYNEQFF	TGTGCCAGCAGTTCCAGGGACACCCCCTACAATGAGCAGTTCTTC
few	TRBV27	TRBJ1-2	-	CASSPGLNYGYTF	TGTGCCAGCAGTCCCGGTCTGAACTATGGCTACACCTTC
few	TRBV5-8	TRBJ1-5	-	CASSFSWGTGQPQHF	TGTGCCAGCAGCTTTTCATGGGGGACGGGTCAGCCCCAGCATTTT
-	TRBV7-9	TRBJ2-1	-	CASSLPGVFNNEQFF	TGTGCCAGCAGCTTACCCGGGGTTTTCAACAATGAGCAGTTCTTC
-	TRBV5-4	TRBJ1-6	-	CASSLGNIRNSPLHF	TGTGCCAGCAGCTTAGGTAACATCAGGAATTCACCCCTCCACTTT
few	TRBV6-8	TRBJ1-2	TRBD1	CASSTTDRANYGYTF	TGTGCCAGCAGCACTACGGACAGGGCAAACTATGGCTACACCTTC
-	TRBV4-3	TRBJ2-2	TRBD2	CASSPRDYQNTGELFF	TGCGCCAGCAGCCCCCGGGACTACCAAAACACCGGGGAGCTGTTTTTT
few	TRBV29-1	TRBJ2-1	-	CSVVGTKGLSYNEQFF	TGCAGCGTTGTAGGGACAAAAGGGCTCTCCTACAATGAGCAGTTCTTC
few	TRBV2	TRBJ2-1	-	CASSEAGATEQFF	TGTGCCAGCAGTGAAGCCGGGGCGACTGAGCAGTTCTTC
few	TRBV4-1	TRBJ1-1	-	CASSQVTGSPEAFF	TGCGCCAGCAGCCAAGTAACAGGGAGCCCTGAAGCTTTCTTT
few	TRBV6-5	TRBJ1-2	TRBD1	CASSWGTGAASYGYTF	TGTGCCAGCAGCTGGGGGACAGGGGCCGCTTCGTATGGCTACACCTTC
-	TRBV27	TRBJ1-2	-	CASSEGGGGYTF	TGTGCCAGCAGTGAGGGGGGTGGCGGCTACACCTTC
few	TRBV7-9	TRBJ2-2	-	CASSSRDLRAAGGELFF	TGTGCCAGCAGCTCCCGTGACTTAAGAGCCGCGGGCGGGGAGCTGTTTTTT
few	TRBV10-3	TRBJ1-2	-	CAISELNYGYTF	TGTGCCATCAGTGAGCTGAACTATGGCTACACCTTC
few	TRBV5-6	TRBJ2-4	TRBD1	CASSFWGQGIPIQYF	TGTGCCAGCAGCTTTTGGGGACAGGGAATTCCCATTCAGTACTTC
few	TRBV13	TRBJ1-1	TRBD1	CASSPRQGSSNTEAFF	TGTGCCAGCAGCCCTAGACAGGGAAGTTCGAACACTGAAGCTTTCTTT
-	TRBV7-8	TRBJ2-5	TRBD2	CASSWTSGGPQETQYF	TGTGCCAGCAGCTGGACTAGCGGGGGACCACAAGAGACCCAGTACTTC
-	TRBV3-1	TRBJ2-3	TRBD2	CASSQDRLAGGDTQYF	TGTGCCAGCAGCCAAGATCGACTAGCGGGAGGAGATACGCAGTATTTT
-	TRBV29-1	TRBJ1-1	-	CSVNARITEAFF	TGCAGCGTTAATGCGCGGATCACTGAAGCTTTCTTT
few	TRBV7-9	TRBJ2-3	TRBD2	CASSPPSTSGSTDTQYF	TGTGCCAGCAGCCCACCATCGACTAGCGGAAGCACAGATACGCAGTATTTT
few	TRBV6-2/TRBV6-3	TRBJ1-5	-	CASSYQGLLNQPQHF	TGTGCCAGCAGTTACCAGGGACTTCTAAATCAGCCCCAGCATTTT
many	TRBV12-3/TRBV12-4	TRBJ2-1	-	CASSLTEGYNEQFF	TGTGCCAGCAGTTTAACAGAGGGATACAATGAGCAGTTCTTC
few	TRBV6-2/TRBV6-3	TRBJ2-1	-	CASSYSSEGPYNEQFF	TGTGCCAGCAGTTACAGTTCGGAGGGCCCCTACAATGAGCAGTTCTTC
-	TRBV6-5	TRBJ1-2	-	CASSYGRGYTF	TGTGCCAGCAGTTACGGGAGGGGCTACACCTTC
many	TRBV7-8	TRBJ1-2	-	CASSFSSRTAYGYTF	TGTGCCAGCAGCTTCAGTTCTAGGACAGCCTATGGCTACACCTTC
many	TRBV6-1	TRBJ2-6	-	CASSEVRQGANVLTF	TGTGCCAGCAGTGAAGTGAGACAGGGGGCCAACGTCCTGACTTTC
few	TRBV7-6	TRBJ1-2	TRBD1	CASSYAAGGYGYTF	TGTGCCAGCAGCTACGCCGCAGGGGGGTATGGCTACACCTTC
-	TRBV6-5	TRBJ2-5	TRBD1	CASSPAAGQGTETQYF	TGTGCCAGCAGTCCGGCTGCGGGACAGGGGACGGAGACCCAGTACTTC
many	TRBV7-2	TRBJ1-2	-	CASSFHLIGTQLNYGYTF	TGTGCCAGCAGCTTTCATCTCATAGGGACCCAGCTAAACTATGGCTACACCTTC
many	TRBV12-3/TRBV12-4	TRBJ2-1	-	CASSLKLRDGLNEQFF	TGTGCCAGCAGTTTAAAATTACGGGACGGCCTCAATGAGCAGTTCTTC
few	TRBV5-6	TRBJ2-5	TRBD1	CASSYPGTGGPVPYF	TGTGCCAGCAGCTATCCGGGGACAGGGGGTCCCGTGCCGTACTTC
once	TRBV6-6	TRBJ1-1	TRBD1	CASTGGVGQGALRTEAFF	TGTGCCAGCACCGGTGGGGTTGGACAGGGGGCGCTTCGGACTGAAGCTTTCTTT
-	TRBV2	TRBJ1-5	TRBD1	CASSERTGFNQPQHF	TGTGCCAGCAGTGAAAGGACAGGGTTCAATCAGCCCCAGCATTTT
few	TRBV12-3/TRBV12-4	TRBJ1-4	TRBD1	CASSNRTGGFTLFF	TGTGCCAGCAGTAATAGGACAGGGGGTTTCACGCTGTTTTTT
-	TRBV3-1	TRBJ1-1	-	CASSQQGNEAFF	TGTGCCAGCAGCCAACAGGGGAATGAAGCTTTCTTT
-	TRBV29-1	TRBJ2-3	-	CSVGDMDTQYF	TGCAGCGTTGGAGACATGGATACGCAGTATTTT
-	TRBV27	TRBJ1-6	-	CASSLYFTLPSSPLHF	TGTGCCAGCAGTTTATATTTTACCCTACCCAGTTCACCCCTCCACTTT
-	TRBV3-1	TRBJ2-1	-	CASSSEGRGIEQFF	TGTGCCAGCAGCTCGGAGGGTCGAGGGATTGAGCAGTTCTTC
few	TRBV28	TRBJ1-2	TRBD1	CASSYTPGTDYGYTF	TGTGCCAGCAGTTACACCCCAGGGACAGATTATGGCTACACCTTC
-	TRBV9	TRBJ2-3	TRBD2	CASSVGQRGGADTQYF	TGTGCCAGCAGCGTAGGTCAGCGGGGAGGTGCAGATACGCAGTATTTT
-	TRBV7-6	TRBJ1-2	-	CASSPGTKYGYTF	TGTGCCAGCAGCCCCGGGACAAAATATGGCTACACCTTC
few	TRBV6-2/TRBV6-3	TRBJ2-3	-	CASSYSLSADTQYF	TGTGCCAGCAGTTACTCCCTCTCCGCAGATACGCAGTATTTT
few	TRBV3-1	TRBJ2-7	TRBD1	CASSLDDRDSYEQYF	TGTGCCAGCAGCCTCGACGACAGGGACTCCTACGAGCAGTACTTC
-	TRBV28	TRBJ2-1	-	CASSLRREREQFF	TGTGCCAGCAGTTTGAGAAGGGAACGTGAGCAGTTCTTC
-	TRBV9	TRBJ1-2	-	CASSVGGADYGYTF	TGTGCCAGCAGCGTAGGGGGGGCGGACTATGGCTACACCTTC
few	TRBV6-6	TRBJ1-4	-	CASSLLQATNEKLFF	TGTGCCAGCAGCCTACTACAGGCTACTAATGAAAAACTGTTTTTT
few	TRBV6-2/TRBV6-3	TRBJ1-1	TRBD1	CASSYSTGRLF	TGTGCCAGCAGTTACTCGACAGGGAGGCTCTTT
-	TRBV7-7	TRBJ2-2	-	CASSLNRRNTGELFF	TGTGCTAGCAGCCTCAACCGACGGAACACCGGGGAGCTGTTTTTT
few	TRBV15	TRBJ2-3	-	CATSRERMNTQYF	TGTGCCACCAGCAGAGAGAGAATGAATACGCAGTATTTT
-	TRBV6-2/TRBV6-3	TRBJ1-5	-	CASSTLGPPNQPQHF	TGTGCCAGCAGCACCCTAGGACCCCCCAATCAGCCCCAGCATTTT
few	TRBV15	TRBJ2-2	TRBD1	CATSTGTGGIGELFF	TGTGCCACCAGCACCGGGACAGGGGGAATCGGGGAGCTGTTTTTT
-	TRBV7-2	TRBJ2-5	-	CASRLVFEGESSETQYF	TGTGCCAGCAGATTAGTTTTTGAGGGGGAGTCCTCTGAGACCCAGTACTTC
-	TRBV7-3	TRBJ2-1	-	CASSPRLTRANEQFF	TGTGCCAGCAGCCCCCGGTTGACAAGGGCCAATGAGCAGTTCTTC
few	TRBV2	TRBJ2-1	TRBD2	CASISRGGGRGGRNEQFF	TGTGCCAGCATTTCCAGGGGGGGGGGGCGGGGGGGCCGGAATGAGCAGTTCTTC